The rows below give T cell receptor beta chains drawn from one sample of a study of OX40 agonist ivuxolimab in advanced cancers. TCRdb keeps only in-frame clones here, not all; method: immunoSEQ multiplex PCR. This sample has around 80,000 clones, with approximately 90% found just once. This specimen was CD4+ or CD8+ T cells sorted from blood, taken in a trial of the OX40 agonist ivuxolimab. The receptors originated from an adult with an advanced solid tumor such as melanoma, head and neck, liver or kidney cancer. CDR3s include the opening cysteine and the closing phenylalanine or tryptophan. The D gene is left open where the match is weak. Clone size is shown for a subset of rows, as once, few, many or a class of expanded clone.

TGCAGCGCCGCTTGGGGGCCTACGTACCGGGCAAACGGGGAGCTGTTTTTT | CSAAWGPTYRANGELFF | TRBV29-1 | NA | NA | TRBJ2-2
TGCGCCAGCAGTGACCTTTCCGGACTAGCGCACACAGATACGCAGTATTTT | CASSDLSGLAHTDTQYF | TRBV10-1 | NA | TRBD2 | TRBJ2-3
TGCGCCAGCAGCTCCAGACAACAGGGAATCGAGCTGTTTTTT | CASSSRQQGIELFF | TRBV5-1 | once | NA | TRBJ2-2
TGTGCCAGCAGTGTTAGCGGGGTGAGCACAGATACGCAGTATTTT | CASSVSGVSTDTQYF | TRBV25-1 | NA | TRBD2 | TRBJ2-3
TGCGCCAGCAGTGAGTCGGGGGCGGGAGGGATTAATACGCAGTATTTT | CASSESGAGGINTQYF | TRBV10-1 | NA | TRBD2 | TRBJ2-3
TGCGCCAGCAGCGCCCGGCAGGCGGGAGGTGAGCAGTTCTTC | CASSARQAGGEQFF | TRBV5-1 | NA | TRBD2 | TRBJ2-1
TGTGCCAGTAGTACCGGAACCCGTGAAGCTTTCTTT | CASSTGTREAFF | TRBV19 | NA | NA | TRBJ1-1
TGTGCCAGCAGTTACCTCGGGGACAGACTGAACACTGAAGCTTTCTTT | CASSYLGDRLNTEAFF | TRBV6-6 | NA | TRBD1 | TRBJ1-1
TGTGCCAGCAGGCCATTGACAGGGGGCGCGGGCAGACAGCCCCAGCATTTT | CASRPLTGGAGRQPQHF | TRBV28 | NA | TRBD1 | TRBJ1-5
TGTGCCAGCAGTGAAGCCCGGGGTCCTGGAAACACCATATATTTT | CASSEARGPGNTIYF | TRBV6-4 | NA | NA | TRBJ1-3
TGTGCCAGCACGGTAAGCAATGAGCAGTTCTTC | CASTVSNEQFF | TRBV6-1 | NA | NA | TRBJ2-1
TGTGCCAGTACGGACAGGGGGCGCGAAAAACTGTTTTTT | CASTDRGREKLFF | TRBV19 | once | TRBD1 | TRBJ1-4
TGCAGCGTTCCCGGGACAGGCGGAAACACCATATATTTT | CSVPGTGGNTIYF | TRBV29-1 | NA | TRBD1 | TRBJ1-3
TGTGCCAGCAGCACGAACCTACGCTTGAACACTGAAGCTTTCTTT | CASSTNLRLNTEAFF | TRBV11-1 | NA | NA | TRBJ1-1
TGTGCCAGCAGCGTAGATGACGTGGGCGCTCGGGAGACCCAGTACTTC | CASSVDDVGARETQYF | TRBV9 | NA | NA | TRBJ2-5
TGTGCCTGGAGTGGGGGGTTGTCGGATACGCAGTATTTT | CAWSGGLSDTQYF | TRBV30 | NA | NA | TRBJ2-3
TGCGCCAGCAGCCAAGTGGGCAGGGACGGTGAAAAACTGTTTTTT | CASSQVGRDGEKLFF | TRBV4-1 | NA | NA | TRBJ1-4
TGTGCCGCCGGGACTAGCGCGCAGTTCTTC | CAAGTSAQFF | TRBV10-3 | NA | TRBD2 | TRBJ2-1
TGTGCCAGCTCTAGGCGTGAGGCTGAAAAACTGTTTTTT | CASSRREAEKLFF | TRBV6-1 | NA | NA | TRBJ1-4
TGTGCCAGCAGCTTATTAATGCCCGGGACAGGGGGCTTAAACTATGGCTACACCTTC | CASSLLMPGTGGLNYGYTF | TRBV7-9 | NA | TRBD1 | TRBJ1-2
TGCGCCAGCAGCTCCGGGACTCGAAGCACAGATACGCAGTATTTT | CASSSGTRSTDTQYF | TRBV5-1 | NA | NA | TRBJ2-3
TGTGCCAGCAGTGAAGGGGGTTGGCGGGCCCTATTCACCGGGGAGCTGTTTTTT | CASSEGGWRALFTGELFF | TRBV6-1 | NA | NA | TRBJ2-2
TGTGCCAGCAGCATCGGGCGACATAGGTTGTATGAAAAACTGTTTTTT | CASSIGRHRLYEKLFF | TRBV5-8 | NA | NA | TRBJ1-4
TGTGCCTGCCCCATCCCGGCGGGGCAGGCGGGCACCGGGGAGCTGTTTTTT | CACPIPAGQAGTGELFF | TRBV30 | NA | NA | TRBJ2-2
TGTGCCAGCAGCTTAGTTTTTGGTGGTCAGGGGGCGTGGGGCTACACCTTC | CASSLVFGGQGAWGYTF | TRBV11-2 | NA | TRBD1 | TRBJ1-2
TGTGCCTGGAGTGTACGTCGAGGGCCCTTGAACACTGAAGCTTTCTTT | CAWSVRRGPLNTEAFF | TRBV30 | few | NA | TRBJ1-1
TGTGCCAGCAGTGAAGCACCCTTAGGCGGCTACACCTTC | CASSEAPLGGYTF | TRBV2 | NA | NA | TRBJ1-2
TGCGCCAGCAGCCAAGTGATGACTAGCGGGAGCCGCTACGAGCAGTACTTC | CASSQVMTSGSRYEQYF | TRBV4-1 | once | TRBD2 | TRBJ2-7
TGTGCCAGTAGTATAGATCTCAGGCAGGGGGTCACAGATACGCAGTATTTT | CASSIDLRQGVTDTQYF | TRBV19 | NA | TRBD1 | TRBJ2-3
TGCGCCAGCAGCTTACCGGAAGAGACCCAGTACTTC | CASSLPEETQYF | TRBV5-1 | NA | NA | TRBJ2-5
TGTGCCTGGAGTAAGAGGGGAGCCACAGATACGCAGTATTTT | CAWSKRGATDTQYF | TRBV30 | NA | NA | TRBJ2-3
TGTGCCAGCAGCTTAACAGGCTCAGGAGTTAGAACCGGGGAGCTGTTTTTT | CASSLTGSGVRTGELFF | TRBV7-3 | NA | NA | TRBJ2-2
TGTGCCAGCAGTTTCCAGCGGGGTAACAATGAGCAGTTCTTC | CASSFQRGNNEQFF | TRBV27 | NA | TRBD2 | TRBJ2-1
TGTGCCAGCAGCTTATATGAAAGTCGGGACCAGTACTTC | CASSLYESRDQYF | TRBV7-6 | NA | NA | TRBJ2-5
TGTGCCAGCAGCCAGGGGGGGCGGGGGGAACATAGTACCGGGGAGCTGTTTTTT | CASSQGGRGEHSTGELFF | TRBV11-3 | NA | NA | TRBJ2-2
TGTGCCAGCAGCTTATTTGGCCAGGGTTACACCGGGGAGCTGTTTTTT | CASSLFGQGYTGELFF | TRBV11-3 | NA | NA | TRBJ2-2
TGTGCCAGCAGCTTAAGCCCAGATACGCAGTATTTT | CASSLSPDTQYF | TRBV13 | NA | NA | TRBJ2-3
TGTGCCAGCAGCTTAGGCCGGCGGCTAGCGGAAACTACCTACGAGCAGTACTTC | CASSLGRRLAETTYEQYF | TRBV13 | NA | TRBD2 | TRBJ2-7
TGTGCCAGCAGCTTGGTCGGCAGGGGCTATGCCTCCTACGAGCAGTACTTC | CASSLVGRGYASYEQYF | TRBV5-4 | NA | NA | TRBJ2-7
TGTGCCAGCACCAAGCGGGGGGGCCTATCCGGGGAGCTGTTTTTT | CASTKRGGLSGELFF | TRBV7-6 | NA | TRBD2 | TRBJ2-2
TGTGCCAGCAGCCAACACAGGGGTAATTCACCCCTCCACTTT | CASSQHRGNSPLHF | TRBV7-2 | NA | TRBD1 | TRBJ1-6
TGTGCCAGTAGTATAGGTTCAGGGGCGCGTGAGACCCAGTACTTC | CASSIGSGARETQYF | TRBV19 | NA | NA | TRBJ2-5
TGTGCCAGCAGACTTAACCAGGGGGGCCACACCTTC | CASRLNQGGHTF | TRBV13 | NA | TRBD1 | TRBJ1-2
TGTGCCTGGAGTTCTGACGGCTCCTATAGCAATCAGCCCCAGCATTTT | CAWSSDGSYSNQPQHF | TRBV30 | NA | NA | TRBJ1-5
TGTGCCAGCAGTGGGACCGGGACAGGCACAGATACGCAGTATTTT | CASSGTGTGTDTQYF | TRBV2 | NA | TRBD1 | TRBJ2-3
TGTGCCATCAATGTGCGGCGGGAGGGGAATGAGCAGTTCTTC | CAINVRREGNEQFF | TRBV10-3 | NA | TRBD2 | TRBJ2-1
TGTGCCAGCAGTCGCACCGGGACAGGGGTCTACGAGCAGTACTTC | CASSRTGTGVYEQYF | TRBV27 | NA | TRBD1 | TRBJ2-7
TGCGCCAGCAGCCAAACGGGCAGAACCCGGGGGGCCCTCCACTTT | CASSQTGRTRGALHF | TRBV4-1 | NA | NA | TRBJ1-6
TGTGCCAGCAGCTTAGTGCTGGGGGCTTCCGGGGAGCTGTTTTTT | CASSLVLGASGELFF | TRBV7-9 | NA | NA | TRBJ2-2
TGTGCCAGCAGCTTAACGAGCAGGGCTGAAGCTTTCTTT | CASSLTSRAEAFF | TRBV7-3 | NA | NA | TRBJ1-1
TGCGCCAGCAGCTATCGAGGTTTGCAAGGCCAAGAGACCCAGTACTTC | CASSYRGLQGQETQYF | TRBV5-1 | NA | NA | TRBJ2-5
TGTGCCAGCAGCTTGTTATCAGGGAACACTGAAGCTTTCTTT | CASSLLSGNTEAFF | TRBV5-4 | NA | NA | TRBJ1-1
TGTGCCAGCTCACCTGACAGCTACGAGCAGTACTTC | CASSPDSYEQYF | TRBV18 | once | NA | TRBJ2-7
TGTGCCAGCAGCGCTGGGGACAGGGTCTCCTACGAGCAGTACTTC | CASSAGDRVSYEQYF | TRBV11-3 | NA | TRBD1 | TRBJ2-7
TGTGCTAGTGTCAGGGATTGGGACACTGAAGCTTTCTTT | CASVRDWDTEAFF | TRBV12-5 | once | NA | TRBJ1-1